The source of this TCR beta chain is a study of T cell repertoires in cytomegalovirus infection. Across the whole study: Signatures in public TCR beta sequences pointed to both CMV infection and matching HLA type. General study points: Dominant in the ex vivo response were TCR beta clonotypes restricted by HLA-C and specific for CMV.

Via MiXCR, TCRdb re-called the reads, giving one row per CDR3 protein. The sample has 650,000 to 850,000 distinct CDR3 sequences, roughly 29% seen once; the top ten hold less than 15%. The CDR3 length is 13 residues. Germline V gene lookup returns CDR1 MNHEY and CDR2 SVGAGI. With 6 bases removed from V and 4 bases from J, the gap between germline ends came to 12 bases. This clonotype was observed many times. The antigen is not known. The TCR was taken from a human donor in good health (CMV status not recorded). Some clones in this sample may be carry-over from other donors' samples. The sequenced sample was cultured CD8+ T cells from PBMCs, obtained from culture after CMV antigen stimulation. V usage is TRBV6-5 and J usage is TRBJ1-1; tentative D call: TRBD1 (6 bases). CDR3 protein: CASSPGHPTEAFF. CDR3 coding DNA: TGTGCCAGCAGCCCGGGACACCCCACTGAAGCTTTCTTT.